The clone carrying this TCR beta chain was observed at least ten times. Its antigen is undetermined. Trimming took 10 bases from V and 7 from J; bases not matched to a gene: 7. The V gene's germline CDR1 is SNHLY and CDR2 FYNNEI. The CDR3 totals 13 residues. The time point is: persistent/refractory GD, antithyroid drugs over 5 years with positive TRAb. From PBMCs, RNA was extracted and then used to make the TCR library. CDR3-region Arm-PCR and iRepertoire HTBI primers produced the TCR beta libraries. MiXCR was run by TCRdb on the multiplex PCR reads, yielding one entry per CDR3 protein. This repertoire shows roughly 490,000 distinct CDR3 sequences, about 20% found once; its top ten account for over 10%. The data were taken from a study of regulatory T cells in long-lasting Graves disease. Study-level background: Persistent Graves' disease required over 5 years of antithyroid drugs and positive TSH receptor antibodies.

Study findings and constraints: Because few samples were included, accuracy may have been lower. The study found TRBV28, TRBJ1-2 and TRBJ2-5 favored in persistent disease.

This sequence was found in a female donor with Graves disease. The chain is built from TRBV2 and TRBJ1-6, with 7 bases aligning to TRBD1. The sequenced sample was peripheral blood mononuclear cells (PBMCs), obtained when the disease was refractory, from a patient treated with antithyroid drugs. CDR3 DNA: TGTGCCAACCCACTGGACAGGAATTCACCCCTCCACTTT. Protein: CANPLDRNSPLHF.